This T cell receptor (beta chain) was retrieved from a study of T cell changes during pregnancy in multiple sclerosis. Sequencing used immunoSEQ multiplex PCR; TCRdb keeps in-frame clones, though not all of them. Seen here are over 65,000 clones, less than 95% observed once, and the top ten hold 1.5% to 2%. This clonotype was obtained from a female donor in good health, enrolled as a control in a pregnancy study. This specimen was peripheral blood, taken in the first trimester of pregnancy.

This CDR3 reads CASSLRAGGHFGEQFF. CDR3 sequence (DNA): TGTGCCAGCAGCTTAAGAGCGGGGGGACATTTCGGTGAGCAGTTCTTC. The chain recombines TRBV7-9 with TRBJ2-1, with 9 bases fitting TRBD2. Germline V gives CDR1 SEHNR, CDR2 FQNEAQ (reference sequence). V was clipped by 2 bases and J by 9 bases; unmatched bases: 11. This CDR3 is built from 16 residues.